This passage covers 3 T cell receptor beta chains from one sample sequenced in a study of blood T cells in healthy people across ages. For the second PCR, which ran for about 6 to 11 cycles, a sample-barcoded 5' primer and a J-beta primer mix were used. Via MiXCR, TCRdb re-called the 5' RACE reads, giving one row per CDR3 protein. The sample lists about 1 million distinct CDR3 sequences; 40% to 55% were seen once. The sample comprised blood. These receptors came from a woman in her sixties or seventies in good health.

This chain connects TRBV7-2 to TRBJ2-7; no firm D call. Germline CDR1 is SGHTA and CDR2 is FQGNSA. The CDR3 extends over 15 amino acids. V was cut by 2 bases and J by 3 bases, with 14 bases left in between. CDR3 region: CASSLRRGLNYEQYF. CDR3 sequence (DNA): TGTGCCAGCAGCTTAAGGCGCGGCTTAAACTACGAGCAGTACTTC.

The sample holds a few counts of this clonotype. The genes are TRBV28 and TRBJ1-6; TRBD1 might be the D (5 bases). Germline V CDR1 and CDR2: MDHEN, SYDVKM. Trimming pared 1 base from V and 10 bases from J, leaving 17 bases between. The CDR3 consists of 16 residues. CDR3 in DNA: TGTGCCAGCAGTTTATCCGGGACTCTAGGTGACTCACCCCTCCACTTT. Its protein product is CASSLSGTLGDSPLHF.

This clonotype showed up many times. This chain connects TRBV29-1 to TRBJ2-5, with D perhaps matching TRBD2 (7 bases). The CDR3 runs to 15 residues. Germline CDR1 is SQVTM and CDR2 is ANQGSEA. V lost 3 bases to trimming and J lost 0 bases, with 14 bases between them. CDR3 sequence reads: CSVEGASGHQETQYF. The CDR3 DNA is TGCAGCGTTGAGGGGGCTAGCGGACACCAAGAGACCCAGTACTTC.